This TCR beta chain was identified during a study of T cell responses to AZD1222 COVID-19 vaccine. There are 14 residues in the CDR3. CDR1 and CDR2 from the germline V gene are SGHDT and YYEEEE. Trimming took off 3 bases at V and 8 bases at J, with 17 bases between the two ends. Concerning this clone: No antigen is known for it.

TCRdb keeps only in-frame clones here, not all; method: immunoSEQ multiplex PCR. The table records around 180,000 clones, about 90% of them present only once. Overall study findings and caveats: Dominant at 160-218 and 743-854, vaccine-associated CD4 TCRs also spanned spike.

The source material was peripheral blood, sampled on day 0 of MenACWY control vaccination. This clonotype originated in an adult in good health. This chain uses TRBV5-6 with TRBJ1-2; TRBD1 is a possible D gene (5 bases). The CDR3 reads CASSWQGGPFGYTF. The CDR3 coding sequence is TGTGCCAGCAGCTGGCAGGGAGGGCCTTTCGGCTACACCTTC.